Below are 20 T cell receptor beta chains sequenced from a single sample in a study of PD-1 and CTLA-4 blockade in melanoma. Using immunoSEQ multiplex PCR, the repertoire was profiled, and TCRdb retains in-frame clones only, with some absent. Of 15,000 to 20,000 clones listed, 73% are singletons. Source: CD8+ T cells from peripheral blood, taken before anti-PD-1 treatment. These receptors originate from a human donor with melanoma.

The rearrangement uses TRBV28 and TRBJ1-1; TRBD1 might be the D (5 bases). This CDR3 region has 15 residues. Trimming pared 2 bases from V and 1 base from J, leaving 11 bases between. CDR1 is MDHEN and CDR2 is SYDVKM in the germline V gene. CDR3 DNA: TGTGCCAGCAGTTTAAGTACAGGAGGGAACACTGAAGCTTTCTTT. Protein product: CASSLSTGGNTEAFF.

This clone was detected only once. The chain joins TRBV7-8 to TRBJ1-5; D ambiguous. The CDR3 spans 19 residues. Per germline, CDR1 SGHVS and CDR2 FQNEAQ. With 4 bases removed from V and 0 bases from J, the gap between germline ends came to 22 bases. CDR3 loop: CASSSTAKGGVYSNQPQHF. CDR3 DNA: TGTGCCAGCAGCTCGACGGCAAAGGGTGGAGTGTATAGCAATCAGCCCCAGCATTTT.

This sequence joins TRBV28 and TRBJ1-2; 7 bases map to TRBD1. V lost 4 bases and J lost 4; bases outside the gene matches: 3. Germline CDR1 reads MDHEN; CDR2 reads SYDVKM. The CDR3 totals 13 residues. The chain's CDR3 is CASSWGQTYGYTF. CDR3 sequence (DNA): TGTGCCAGCAGTTGGGGACAGACCTATGGCTACACCTTC.

The chain couples TRBV2 to TRBJ1-6, with D perhaps matching TRBD1 (5 bases). In germline, CDR1 is SNHLY, CDR2 FYNNEI. This CDR3 comprises 18 residues. V lost 2 bases and J 0 bases, leaving 14 bases between the germline ends. The CDR3 spells CASSELWDSSSYNSPLHF. As DNA, the CDR3 is TGTGCCAGCAGTGAACTCTGGGACTCGAGCTCCTATAATTCACCCCTCCACTTT.

The chain carries TRBV27 and TRBJ2-7; TRBD2 agrees at 9 bases. Germline loops: CDR1 MNHEY, CDR2 SMNVEV (reference sequence). V gave up 3 bases and J gave up 5 bases; unmatched junction bases: 5. CDR3 length equals 14 residues. The CDR3 nucleotides read TGTGCCAGCAGTTTCCCGGGACTAGCTAACGAGCAGTACTTC. This sequence encodes CASSFPGLANEQYF.

The rearrangement uses TRBV7-9 and TRBJ1-2, with D unresolved. Trimming took 2 bases from V and 5 from J, leaving 9 bases between them. There are 13 residues in the CDR3. Germline lookup yields CDR1 SEHNR and CDR2 FQNEAQ (reference sequence). DNA of the CDR3: TGTGCCAGCAGCTTATTACCAACTTATGGCTACACCTTC. Its translation: CASSLLPTYGYTF. The variable domain in full, with the rest retrieved from reference TRBV7-9 and TRBJ1-2, is DTGVSQNPRHKITKRGQNVTFRCDPISEHNRLYWYRQTLGQGPEFLTYFQNEAQLEKSRLLSDRFSAERPKGSFSTLEIQRTEQGDSAMYLCASSLLPTYGYTFGSGTRLTVV.

The chain is built from TRBV3-1 (or the pseudogene TRBV3-2) and TRBJ2-7; 12 bases align to TRBD2. Germline V gene sequence: CDR1 LGHDT, CDR2 YNNKEL (reference sequence). V shed 1 base, J shed 6 bases, and the junction held 7 bases outside the gene matches. This CDR3 is 16 amino acids long. This CDR3 reads CASSQATSGRRAEQYF. CDR3 nucleotides: TGTGCCAGCAGCCAAGCGACTAGCGGGAGAAGGGCCGAGCAGTACTTC.

CDR3 residues: CASRGSGNTIYF. CDR3 nucleotides: TGTGCCAGCAGGGGAAGTGGAAACACCATATATTTT. The chain combines TRBV7-8 with TRBJ1-3; D unresolved. Per the germline V gene, CDR1 is SGHVS and CDR2 is FQNEAQ. CDR3 size: 12 residues. Trimming cost V 6 bases and J 3 bases, with 6 bases left between them.

V and J are TRBV4-2 and TRBJ1-2; D is ambiguous. The CDR3 extends over 12 amino acids. Germline V lookup: CDR1 LGHNA, CDR2 YNFKEQ. Trimming stripped 1 base from V and 5 bases from J, with 5 bases between. The chain's CDR3 is CASSQGEYGYTF. CDR3 nucleotide sequence: TGTGCCAGCAGCCAAGGGGAGTATGGCTACACCTTC.

The chain has TRBV30 and TRBJ2-1; a weak D match, TRBD2 (6 bases). Germline V CDR1 and CDR2: GTSNPN, SVGIG (reference sequence). V lost 3 bases and J 9 bases, leaving 12 bases between the germline ends. CDR3 length: 12 amino acids. For the CDR3, the DNA is TGTGCCTGGAGCGCCCGGGGGATTGAGCAGTTCTTC. It specifies CAWSARGIEQFF.

The chain employs TRBV2 and TRBJ2-7, with a possible D match to TRBD1 (6 bases). Germline loops: CDR1 SNHLY, CDR2 FYNNEI. CDR3 size: 12 residues. V was shortened by 2 bases and J by 4 bases, with 6 bases between the two germline ends. CDR3 protein: CASSERGYEQYF. The CDR3 DNA follows: TGTGCCAGCAGTGAAAGGGGGTACGAGCAGTACTTC.

This rearrangement joins TRBV2 to TRBJ2-3; tentative D call: TRBD1 (6 bases). Germline assignment: CDR1 SNHLY and CDR2 FYNNEI. The ends were cut back, 5 bases at V and 2 bases at J, with 17 bases in the middle. This CDR3 has 16 residues. The CDR3 sequence: CASSLRAPGATDTQYF. As DNA, the CDR3 is TGTGCCAGCAGTCTCCGGGCCCCAGGGGCCACAGATACGCAGTATTTT.

This chain joins TRBV19 and TRBJ1-5; perhaps TRBD1 as D (6 bases). The CDR3 totals 14 residues. Germline V gene sequence: CDR1 LNHDA, CDR2 SQIVND (reference sequence). The V end lost 6 bases, the J end lost 1 base, and 10 bases lay between the germline ends. For the CDR3, the DNA is TGTGCCAGTAGGGACAGTACAAGCAATCAGCCCCAGCATTTT. It encodes CASRDSTSNQPQHF.

The chain couples TRBV28 to TRBJ2-2; D call uncertain. V lost 5 bases to trimming and J lost 3 bases, with 13 bases between them. The germline V gene encodes CDR1 MDHEN and CDR2 SYDVKM. This CDR3 spans 15 amino acids. As DNA, the CDR3 is TGTGCCAGCAGTCTATCCAAGGGCTACACCGGGGAGCTGTTTTTT. Its translation is CASSLSKGYTGELFF.

This chain uses TRBV6-5 with TRBJ1-2; unclear D gene. Germline CDR1 is MNHEY and CDR2 is SVGAGI. The CDR3 is made up of 13 amino acids. V dropped 9 bases and J dropped 3 bases, with 14 bases sitting between them. CDR3 residues: CASELGAHYGYTF. The CDR3 DNA sequence: TGTGCCAGTGAGCTGGGAGCCCACTATGGCTACACCTTC.

V usage is TRBV7-8 and J usage is TRBJ1-2; TRBD1 agrees at 8 bases. Germline CDR1 is SGHVS and CDR2 is FQNEAQ. The CDR3 has 13 residues. Trimming cost V 2 bases and J 8 bases; bases outside gene matches: 4. This CDR3 reads CASSLRQGIGYTF. DNA of the CDR3: TGTGCCAGCAGCTTACGACAGGGGATCGGCTACACCTTC. The variable domain in full, with the rest retrieved from reference TRBV7-8 and TRBJ1-2, is GAGVSQSPRYKVAKRGQDVALRCDPISGHVSLFWYQQALGQGPEFLTYFQNEAQLDKSGLPSDRFFAERPEGSVSTLKIQRTQQEDSAVYLCASSLRQGIGYTFGSGTRLTVV.

The genes are TRBV4-2 and TRBJ2-7, with D tentatively TRBD1 (6 bases). V was trimmed by 4 bases and J by 5 bases, leaving 15 bases between them. The CDR3 length is 14 residues. Germline CDR1 reads LGHNA; CDR2 reads YNFKEQ. CDR3 nucleotides: TGTGCCAGCAGCCTCGGCCAGGGGAGCCACGAGCAGTACTTC. Its protein product is CASSLGQGSHEQYF.

The chain links TRBV5-1 to TRBJ2-1, with 10 bases fitting TRBD2. Germline V gene data show CDR1 as SGHRS and CDR2 as YFSETQ. The CDR3 length is 16 residues. The trim removed 4 bases at V and 8 bases at J, leaving 12 bases unmatched. The CDR3 protein is CASSPRKRGGQDEQFF. In DNA form, the CDR3 reads TGCGCCAGCAGCCCCCGGAAGCGGGGGGGCCAAGATGAGCAGTTCTTC.

The chain carries TRBV3-1 (or the pseudogene TRBV3-2) and TRBJ2-1; the D gene could be TRBD1 or TRBD2 (5 bases each). The CDR3 is 15 amino acids. Between the trimmed V and J ends, which lost 3 bases and 2 bases, there was a span of 11 bases. Germline V lookup: CDR1 LGHDT, CDR2 YNNKEL (reference sequence). The CDR3 here is CASSHPGLPYNEQFF. As DNA, the CDR3 is TGTGCCAGCAGCCACCCGGGGCTCCCCTACAATGAGCAGTTCTTC.

This sequence joins TRBV6-5 and TRBJ2-7; D possibly corresponds to TRBD1 (5 bases). Trimming cost V 1 base and J 3 bases, with 7 bases left between them. The CDR3 runs to 13 residues. Looked up from germline, CDR1 is MNHEY and CDR2 is SVGAGI. The chain's CDR3 is CASSYYQGYEQYF. CDR3 DNA: TGTGCCAGCAGTTACTACCAGGGCTACGAGCAGTACTTC.